A single sample gave rise to the 5 T cell receptor beta chains below, sequenced in a study of shared clonotypes between healthy human individuals. Sequenced by immunoSEQ multiplex PCR; TCRdb stores in-frame clones only, minus some. The table has some 2.1 million clones, about 95% seen once. Input material: naive CD4+ T cells sorted from blood. The subset: CD45RA+ positively selected. The origin of the receptors is a man aged 18 to 30 in good health.

The chain is built from TRBV9 and TRBJ2-1; D is undetermined. Germline lookup yields CDR1 SGDLS and CDR2 YYNGEE. The CDR3 extends over 15 amino acids. V shed 1 base and J shed 0 bases, with 8 bases lying between them. The CDR3, as DNA: TGTGCCAGCAGCGTATCCGCGGACTCCTACAATGAGCAGTTCTTC. This encodes CASSVSADSYNEQFF.

This clone appeared once. The chain carries TRBV6-1 and TRBJ2-7; the D is unclear. Trimming removed 5 bases at V and 2 bases at J, with 7 bases between. Germline V gene data show CDR1 as MNHNS and CDR2 as SASEGT. This CDR3 has 12 residues. The CDR3 loop is CASSLRAYEQYF. Written as DNA, the CDR3 is TGTGCCAGCAGTCTACGGGCCTACGAGCAGTACTTC.

This chain connects TRBV10-3 to TRBJ2-5; D gene unclear. Per the germline V gene, CDR1 is ENHRY and CDR2 is SYGVKD. This CDR3 comprises 14 residues. The V gene lost 4 bases and the J gene lost 0 bases, with 9 bases spanning the gap. The CDR3 nucleotides read TGTGCCATCAGTGCGTCTATGAACCAAGAGACCCAGTACTTC. Amino acids: CAISASMNQETQYF.

V is TRBV6-1 and J is TRBJ2-7; 7 positions agree with TRBD2. The CDR3 length is 15 residues. V dropped 0 bases and J dropped 5; count of bases not matched to a gene: 7. CDR1 MNHNS and CDR2 SASEGT come from the germline V gene. CDR3 sequence reads: CASSEAGGFLDEQYF. CDR3 in DNA: TGTGCCAGCAGTGAAGCCGGGGGGTTTTTGGACGAGCAGTACTTC.

A note on this clone: This same CDR3 is encoded by further DNA sequences in the sample. This rearrangement joins TRBV27 to TRBJ2-5; no firm D call. Germline CDR1 and CDR2: MNHEY and SMNVEV (reference sequence). V was pared by 4 bases and J by 2 bases, with 2 bases between. This CDR3 has 11 residues. CDR3 nucleotide sequence: TGTGCCAGCAGTTATCAAGAGACCCAGTACTTC. Residues: CASSYQETQYF.